Listed below are T cell receptor beta chains from one sample, sequenced in a study of identical twins. TCRdb used MiXCR to reprocess the 5' RACE reads, holding one entry per CDR3 protein. The sample includes roughly 570,000 distinct CDR3 sequences, more than 9% of them seen just once. These data were also reused for a study on yellow fever vaccine responses in identical twins.

The material sequenced was PBMCs. Receptors originate from a woman between 18 and 30 years old in good health. Both conserved end residues are part of each CDR3. The D gene is left open where the match is weak. Clone size appears in some rows only: once, few, many, or a class for an expanded clone.

j_call clone_size d_call cdr3_length v_call cdr3_aa cdr3_nt
TRBJ1-3 - - 17 TRBV5-1 CASSLVGLAASGNTIYF TGCGCCAGCAGCTTGGTGGGTCTGGCTGCCTCTGGAAACACCATATATTTT
TRBJ1-2 few TRBD1 12 TRBV6-5 CASKQTGSGYTF TGTGCCAGCAAACAGACAGGGAGTGGCTACACCTTC
TRBJ2-1 few - 14 TRBV15 CATSRDLGVEGQFF TGTGCCACCAGCAGAGATTTGGGGGTGGAAGGGCAGTTCTTC
TRBJ2-2 few - 16 TRBV4-3 CASSQVVLVRTGELFF TGCGCCAGCAGCCAAGTGGTATTAGTTCGCACCGGGGAGCTGTTTTTT
TRBJ1-6 - TRBD1 18 TRBV9 CASSVETSRGPGNSPLHF TGTGCCAGCAGCGTAGAAACCTCCAGGGGGCCGGGGAATTCACCCCTCCACTTT
TRBJ2-2 few - 14 TRBV29-1 CSAQRQLNTGELFF TGCAGCGCTCAAAGACAGTTGAACACCGGGGAGCTGTTTTTT
TRBJ2-1 few - 14 TRBV11-2 CASSSLTPYNEQFF TGTGCCAGCAGCTCTTTAACCCCTTACAATGAGCAGTTCTTC
TRBJ2-1 few TRBD2 14 TRBV20-1 CSLPRLAGGNEQFF TGCAGCCTCCCGCGGTTAGCGGGAGGGAATGAGCAGTTCTTC
TRBJ2-1 - TRBD2 16 TRBV4-2 CASSQVLTSGRIEQFF TGTGCCAGCAGCCAAGTCCTCACTAGCGGGAGAATTGAGCAGTTCTTC
TRBJ1-6 few - 13 TRBV3-1 CASSQDRRAPLHF TGTGCCAGCAGCCAAGATCGCCGGGCCCCCCTCCACTTT
TRBJ1-3 many - 12 TRBV12-3/TRBV12-4 CASSQAGNTIYF TGTGCCAGCAGCCAAGCCGGAAACACCATATATTTT
TRBJ2-7 - TRBD2 17 TRBV6-1 CASMEGLAGGRSYEQYF TGTGCCAGCATGGAAGGACTAGCGGGGGGTCGCTCCTACGAGCAGTACTTC
TRBJ2-5 - - 13 TRBV7-2 CASSLRVEKTQYF TGTGCCAGTTCCCTCCGGGTTGAGAAGACCCAGTACTTC
TRBJ2-2 many - 17 TRBV7-9 CASSPRIGSGITGELFF TGTGCCAGCAGCCCGAGAATCGGGTCCGGCATTACCGGGGAGCTGTTTTTT
TRBJ2-1 - - 13 TRBV18 CASSPQGNNEQFF TGTGCCAGCTCACCCCAGGGAAACAATGAGCAGTTCTTC
TRBJ2-7 many - 11 TRBV24-1 CATSEGYEQYF TGTGCCACCAGTGAGGGCTACGAGCAGTACTTC
TRBJ1-1 - - 14 TRBV4-3 CASSRSPSSTEAFF TGCGCCAGCAGCCGCTCGCCCAGCTCCACTGAAGCTTTCTTT
TRBJ1-5 many - 12 TRBV28 CASTMGGQPQHF TGTGCCAGCACCATGGGAGGTCAGCCCCAGCATTTT
TRBJ2-7 - - 12 TRBV29-1 CSVWLASGEQYF TGCAGCGTTTGGCTTGCTAGTGGCGAGCAGTACTTC
TRBJ1-6 many TRBD1 15 TRBV28 CASSLGGTGVSPLHF TGTGCCAGCAGTTTAGGAGGGACAGGGGTTTCACCCCTCCACTTT
TRBJ1-6 many TRBD1 16 TRBV7-9 CASSSPDRGKNSPLHF TGTGCCAGCAGCTCACCCGACAGGGGAAAGAATTCACCCCTCCACTTT
TRBJ1-3 - TRBD1 16 TRBV7-9 CASSLIGQGSGNTIYF TGTGCCAGCAGCTTAATAGGACAGGGATCTGGAAACACCATATATTTT
TRBJ2-1 once TRBD2 15 TRBV6-1 CASTGTGGTHNEQFF TGTGCCAGCACAGGGACGGGGGGGACACACAATGAGCAGTTCTTC
TRBJ2-7 many - 13 TRBV7-2 CASSLAWGYEQYF TGTGCCAGCAGCTTAGCTTGGGGGTACGAGCAGTACTTC
TRBJ2-3 - - 13 TRBV29-1 CSVKGYSTDTQYF TGCAGCGTTAAAGGATATAGCACAGATACGCAGTATTTT
TRBJ2-2 - - 17 TRBV7-7 CASSLAGQMSNTGELFF TGTGCTAGCAGCTTAGCGGGACAGATGTCGAACACCGGGGAGCTGTTTTTT
TRBJ2-5 few - 13 TRBV9 CAMHYRGEETQYF TGTGCCATGCATTACCGGGGTGAAGAGACCCAGTACTTC
TRBJ2-1 - - 14 TRBV1 CTSSQVSLGTAMFF TGCACCAGCAGCCAAGTATCACTCGGGACAGCGATGTTCTTC
TRBJ2-7 - TRBD1 14 TRBV6-5 CASSIDRASYEQYF TGTGCCAGCAGTATCGACAGGGCCTCCTACGAGCAGTACTTC